A selection of T cell receptor beta chains follows, all from one sample in a study of blood T cell repertoires in COVID-19. The assay was immunoSEQ multiplex PCR, and TCRdb's table has in-frame clones only and misses some. The sample includes about 48,000 clones, 80% to 90% of them seen just once. The specimen sequenced was peripheral blood. These receptors were collected from a woman aged 80 or over with acute or convalescent COVID-19. Both conserved end residues are part of each CDR3. Each record gives: D gene, J gene, V gene, clone size, CDR3 length, CDR3 protein, CDR3 DNA. D genes are given only for firm matches. Expanded clones get a size class; other rows say once, few or many, or leave the size out.

d_gene: .
j_gene: TRBJ1-4
v_gene: TRBV4-2
abundance: .
len: 19
CDR3aa: CASSQDRAVGAQANEKLFF
CDR3nt: TGTGCCAGCAGCCAAGATAGAGCGGTGGGGGCCCAAGCTAATGAAAAACTGTTTTTT

d_gene: TRBD1
j_gene: TRBJ1-1
v_gene: TRBV18
abundance: .
len: 14
CDR3aa: CASSLRQGDTEAFF
CDR3nt: TGTGCCAGCTCACTCCGACAGGGAGACACTGAAGCTTTCTTT

d_gene: TRBD1
j_gene: TRBJ2-1
v_gene: TRBV3-1/TRBV3-2
abundance: .
len: 19
CDR3aa: CASSQEVPGQGASYNEQFF
CDR3nt: TGTGCCAGCAGCCAAGAGGTTCCGGGACAGGGGGCTTCTTACAATGAGCAGTTCTTC

d_gene: TRBD1
j_gene: TRBJ1-1
v_gene: TRBV18
abundance: .
len: 15
CDR3aa: CASLARTGMNTEAFF
CDR3nt: TGTGCCAGCTTAGCTAGGACAGGGATGAACACTGAAGCTTTCTTT

d_gene: .
j_gene: TRBJ1-3
v_gene: TRBV19
abundance: .
len: 13
CDR3aa: CASSESSGNTIYF
CDR3nt: TGTGCCAGTAGTGAGAGCTCTGGAAACACCATATATTTT

d_gene: TRBD2
j_gene: TRBJ2-1
v_gene: TRBV11-2
abundance: once
len: 15
CDR3aa: CASRLSGGPYNEQFF
CDR3nt: TGTGCCAGCAGACTTAGCGGGGGGCCGTACAATGAGCAGTTCTTC

d_gene: .
j_gene: TRBJ2-7
v_gene: TRBV4-1
abundance: .
len: 19
CDR3aa: CASSRNLLRGLGSYYEQYF
CDR3nt: TGCGCCAGCAGCCGTAACCTCCTCCGTGGTCTAGGGAGTTACTACGAGCAGTACTTC

d_gene: .
j_gene: TRBJ2-5
v_gene: TRBV5-6
abundance: .
len: 15
CDR3aa: CASSRRPTVGETQYF
CDR3nt: TGTGCCAGCAGTCGGAGACCGACGGTGGGTGAGACCCAGTACTTC

d_gene: .
j_gene: TRBJ2-1
v_gene: TRBV28
abundance: .
len: 14
CDR3aa: CASSRTEFYNEQFF
CDR3nt: TGTGCCAGCAGCAGGACAGAGTTCTACAATGAGCAGTTCTTC

d_gene: .
j_gene: TRBJ1-1
v_gene: TRBV9
abundance: .
len: 14
CDR3aa: CASSVGTFNTEAFF
CDR3nt: TGTGCCAGCAGCGTTGGTACATTCAACACTGAAGCTTTCTTT

d_gene: TRBD1
j_gene: TRBJ1-5
v_gene: TRBV5-1
abundance: .
len: 13
CDR3aa: CASSLEGAQPQHF
CDR3nt: TGCGCCAGCAGCTTGGAGGGGGCCCAGCCCCAGCATTTT

d_gene: TRBD1
j_gene: TRBJ2-3
v_gene: TRBV5-8
abundance: .
len: 14
CDR3aa: CASGRDRGTDTQYF
CDR3nt: TGTGCCAGCGGCAGGGACAGGGGGACAGATACGCAGTATTTT

d_gene: .
j_gene: TRBJ2-2
v_gene: TRBV5-1
abundance: .
len: 14
CDR3aa: CASSLKGGPGELFF
CDR3nt: TGCGCCAGCAGCTTGAAAGGGGGTCCCGGGGAGCTGTTTTTT

d_gene: TRBD2
j_gene: TRBJ2-5
v_gene: TRBV5-1
abundance: .
len: 16
CDR3aa: CASSLTSGGTQETQYF
CDR3nt: TGCGCCAGCAGCTTGACTAGCGGGGGGACCCAAGAGACCCAGTACTTC

d_gene: .
j_gene: TRBJ1-2
v_gene: TRBV6-1
abundance: few
len: 16
CDR3aa: CASSEDGGVPNYGYTF
CDR3nt: TGTGCCAGCAGTGAAGACGGGGGGGTACCTAACTATGGCTACACCTTC

d_gene: TRBD1
j_gene: TRBJ1-2
v_gene: TRBV15
abundance: .
len: 15
CDR3aa: CATSRMLTGGYGYTF
CDR3nt: TGTGCCACCAGCAGAATGTTGACAGGGGGATATGGCTACACCTTC

d_gene: .
j_gene: TRBJ1-3
v_gene: TRBV5-1
abundance: .
len: 15
CDR3aa: CASSLSGSSGNTIYF
CDR3nt: TGCGCCAGCAGCTTGAGTGGTAGCTCTGGAAACACCATATATTTT

d_gene: TRBD1
j_gene: TRBJ1-5
v_gene: TRBV5-1
abundance: .
len: 15
CDR3aa: CASRITGASDQPQHF
CDR3nt: TGCGCCAGCAGGATCACAGGGGCGTCGGATCAGCCCCAGCATTTT

d_gene: .
j_gene: TRBJ1-2
v_gene: TRBV2
abundance: .
len: 14
CDR3aa: CASSGITDSQGYTF
CDR3nt: TGTGCCAGCAGTGGAATCACCGACTCCCAAGGCTACACCTTC

d_gene: TRBD2
j_gene: TRBJ2-5
v_gene: TRBV5-6
abundance: .
len: 15
CDR3aa: CASSWTSGGQETQYF
CDR3nt: TGTGCCAGCAGCTGGACTAGCGGGGGGCAAGAGACCCAGTACTTC

d_gene: .
j_gene: TRBJ1-4
v_gene: TRBV2
abundance: .
len: 13
CDR3aa: CASRGEGGEKLFF
CDR3nt: TGTGCCAGCAGAGGTGAAGGGGGTGAAAAACTGTTTTTT

d_gene: TRBD1
j_gene: TRBJ2-3
v_gene: TRBV11-2
abundance: .
len: 16
CDR3aa: CASSSGTGDGTDTQYF
CDR3nt: TGTGCCAGCAGTTCCGGGACAGGGGACGGCACAGATACGCAGTATTTT

d_gene: TRBD2
j_gene: TRBJ2-5
v_gene: TRBV3-1/TRBV3-2
abundance: once
len: 15
CDR3aa: CASSPPGLAGGTQYF
CDR3nt: TGTGCCAGCAGCCCCCCGGGACTAGCGGGGGGGACCCAGTACTTC

d_gene: .
j_gene: TRBJ1-1
v_gene: TRBV7-9
abundance: .
len: 16
CDR3aa: CASSPRRADLNTEAFF
CDR3nt: TGTGCCAGCAGCCCCCGGCGGGCAGACCTGAACACTGAAGCTTTCTTT

d_gene: TRBD1
j_gene: TRBJ2-7
v_gene: TRBV25-1
abundance: .
len: 14
CDR3aa: CASRGDRATYEQYF
CDR3nt: TGTGCCAGCAGGGGGGACAGGGCAACCTACGAGCAGTACTTC

d_gene: TRBD1
j_gene: TRBJ2-3
v_gene: TRBV2
abundance: .
len: 14
CDR3aa: CASSGQGFTDTQYF
CDR3nt: TGTGCCAGCAGTGGACAGGGATTCACAGATACGCAGTATTTT

d_gene: TRBD1
j_gene: TRBJ1-2
v_gene: TRBV2
abundance: .
len: 14
CDR3aa: CASPRGQDNYGYTF
CDR3nt: TGTGCCAGCCCGCGGGGACAGGATAACTATGGCTACACCTTC

d_gene: TRBD1
j_gene: TRBJ1-2
v_gene: TRBV19
abundance: .
len: 15
CDR3aa: CASSFPRTGPYGYTF
CDR3nt: TGTGCCAGTAGCTTCCCCCGGACAGGACCCTATGGCTACACCTTC

d_gene: .
j_gene: TRBJ1-6
v_gene: TRBV7-8
abundance: .
len: 18
CDR3aa: CASTKAGTGSSYNSPLHF
CDR3nt: TGTGCCAGCACCAAGGCAGGGACCGGGAGCTCCTATAATTCACCCCTCCACTTT

d_gene: .
j_gene: TRBJ2-1
v_gene: TRBV29-1
abundance: .
len: 13
CDR3aa: CSVGRDSYNEQFF
CDR3nt: TGCAGCGTGGGCAGAGACTCCTACAATGAGCAGTTCTTC

d_gene: .
j_gene: TRBJ2-5
v_gene: TRBV5-1
abundance: .
len: 16
CDR3aa: CASSKADFGTKETQYF
CDR3nt: TGCGCCAGCAGCAAGGCCGACTTCGGGACAAAAGAGACCCAGTACTTC

d_gene: TRBD1
j_gene: TRBJ1-5
v_gene: TRBV2
abundance: .
len: 14
CDR3aa: CASSLDRDSQPQHF
CDR3nt: TGTGCCAGCAGTCTGGACAGGGATTCCCAGCCCCAGCATTTT

d_gene: TRBD1
j_gene: TRBJ2-3
v_gene: TRBV5-1
abundance: large
len: 14
CDR3aa: CASSPGQRTDTQYF
CDR3nt: TGCGCCAGCAGCCCGGGACAGCGCACAGATACGCAGTATTTT

d_gene: .
j_gene: TRBJ2-1
v_gene: TRBV18
abundance: .
len: 17
CDR3aa: CASSPRDPAPDGGVQFF
CDR3nt: TGTGCCAGCTCACCACGGGATCCAGCACCGGACGGAGGAGTGCAGTTCTTC

d_gene: TRBD2
j_gene: TRBJ2-3
v_gene: TRBV11-2
abundance: .
len: 18
CDR3aa: CASSLVVGQRGGTDTQYF
CDR3nt: TGTGCCAGCAGCTTAGTTGTGGGGCAGCGGGGGGGCACAGATACGCAGTATTTT

d_gene: .
j_gene: TRBJ1-1
v_gene: TRBV6-1
abundance: .
len: 12
CDR3aa: CASSDGQPEAFF
CDR3nt: TGTGCCAGCAGTGATGGACAGCCTGAAGCTTTCTTT

d_gene: .
j_gene: TRBJ2-3
v_gene: TRBV7-8
abundance: .
len: 15
CDR3aa: CASSLWSGGTDTQYF
CDR3nt: TGTGCCAGCAGCTTATGGTCAGGGGGCACAGATACGCAGTATTTT

d_gene: TRBD1
j_gene: TRBJ1-5
v_gene: TRBV14
abundance: .
len: 14
CDR3aa: CASNLRDRIWPQHF
CDR3nt: TGTGCCAGCAACCTCCGGGACAGGATTTGGCCCCAGCATTTT

d_gene: .
j_gene: TRBJ2-6
v_gene: TRBV7-8
abundance: once
len: 15
CDR3aa: CASSRLFPGANVLTF
CDR3nt: TGTGCCAGCAGCCGTCTATTTCCTGGGGCCAACGTCCTGACTTTC

d_gene: .
j_gene: TRBJ2-7
v_gene: TRBV3-1/TRBV3-2
abundance: .
len: 15
CDR3aa: CASSQGVRETYEQYF
CDR3nt: TGTGCCAGCAGCCAAGGGGTCCGGGAGACCTACGAGCAGTACTTC

d_gene: TRBD1
j_gene: TRBJ1-4
v_gene: TRBV30
abundance: .
len: 12
CDR3aa: CALQGPAEKLFF
CDR3nt: TGTGCCTTACAGGGGCCCGCGGAAAAACTGTTTTTT

d_gene: .
j_gene: TRBJ2-3
v_gene: TRBV5-1
abundance: .
len: 14
CDR3aa: CASSFIGGGDTQYF
CDR3nt: TGCGCCAGCAGCTTCATCGGGGGTGGAGATACGCAGTATTTT

d_gene: TRBD1
j_gene: TRBJ1-4
v_gene: TRBV5-1
abundance: .
len: 14
CDR3aa: CASSVTGGNEKLFF
CDR3nt: TGCGCCAGCAGTGTGACAGGGGGTAATGAAAAACTGTTTTTT

d_gene: .
j_gene: TRBJ1-1
v_gene: TRBV5-4
abundance: .
len: 13
CDR3aa: CASRAQANTEAFF
CDR3nt: TGTGCCAGCAGGGCACAGGCGAACACTGAAGCTTTCTTT

d_gene: .
j_gene: TRBJ1-4
v_gene: TRBV7-9
abundance: .
len: 14
CDR3aa: CASSLGQSNEKLFF
CDR3nt: TGTGCCAGCAGCTTAGGGCAGTCTAATGAAAAACTGTTTTTT

d_gene: TRBD2
j_gene: TRBJ2-3
v_gene: TRBV6-5
abundance: .
len: 16
CDR3aa: CASSYLAGSRTDTQYF
CDR3nt: TGTGCCAGCAGTTATCTAGCGGGGTCCCGCACAGATACGCAGTATTTT

d_gene: TRBD1
j_gene: TRBJ1-5
v_gene: TRBV19
abundance: .
len: 16
CDR3aa: CASSIWGQGGYQPQHF
CDR3nt: TGTGCCAGTAGTATTTGGGGACAGGGAGGGTATCAGCCCCAGCATTTT

d_gene: .
j_gene: TRBJ1-1
v_gene: TRBV18
abundance: .
len: 14
CDR3aa: CASSSGGRGTEAFF
CDR3nt: TGTGCCAGCTCATCGGGGGGGCGCGGCACTGAAGCTTTCTTT

d_gene: .
j_gene: TRBJ2-1
v_gene: TRBV7-9
abundance: once
len: 14
CDR3aa: CASSPRSSYNEQFF
CDR3nt: TGTGCCAGCAGCCCCCGGAGCTCCTACAATGAGCAGTTCTTC